The 4 T cell receptor beta chains reported below all come from one sample, sequenced in a study of breast tumors, draining lymph nodes, adjacent tissues. Samples came from axillary lymph nodes draining the breast cancer. TCRdb analysed the multiplex PCR reads with MiXCR anew, one entry per CDR3 protein. The table records 140,000 or so distinct CDR3 sequences, about 31% of them present only once. Sample: axillary lymph node tissue. All receptors derive from a female donor with breast cancer. Some clones in this sample may be carry-over from other donors' samples.

This clonotype has more than one count but fewer than ten. The chain has TRBV30 and TRBJ1-1, with D maybe TRBD1 (5 bases). Germline CDR1 reads GTSNPN; CDR2 reads SVGIG (reference sequence). Trimming removed 5 bases at V and 1 base at J, with 14 bases between. The CDR3 runs 14 residues. CDR3 DNA sequence: TGTGCCTGGTACAAAAATGGACAGAACACTGAAGCTTTCTTT. It specifies CAWYKNGQNTEAFF.

This clonotype came up a few times. This chain uses TRBV10-3 with TRBJ1-1, with no clear D. Germline CDR1 and CDR2: ENHRY and SYGVKD. The CDR3 spans 13 residues. The V end lost 2 bases, the J end lost 11 bases, and 15 bases lay between the germline ends. The CDR3 DNA follows: TGTGCCATCAGTGAGCAGGAAAGGGTTGGCGCTTTCTTT. This gives the protein CAISEQERVGAFF.

This clonotype was seen many times. The chain links TRBV2 to TRBJ1-4; tentatively, D is TRBD1 (5 bases). V was cut by 6 bases and J by 8 bases, with 16 bases left in between. Germline CDR1 SNHLY, CDR2 FYNNEI. This CDR3 has 14 amino acids. DNA for the CDR3: TGTGCCAGCAGAGCAGGGAGTTTGGGCGAAAAACTGTTTTTT. Translation: CASRAGSLGEKLFF.

The table lists this clonotype with many counts. The CDR3 is CSARQGAYAGANVLTF. CDR3 sequence (DNA): TGCAGTGCTAGACAGGGGGCTTACGCTGGGGCCAACGTCCTGACTTTC. This rearrangement joins TRBV20-1 to TRBJ2-6; 8 nucleotides line up with TRBD1. Germline values: CDR1 DFQATT, CDR2 SNEGSKA (reference sequence). Trimming at V came to 2 bases and at J to 2 bases, leaving 5 bases not matched to a gene. The CDR3 sequence is 16 residues long.